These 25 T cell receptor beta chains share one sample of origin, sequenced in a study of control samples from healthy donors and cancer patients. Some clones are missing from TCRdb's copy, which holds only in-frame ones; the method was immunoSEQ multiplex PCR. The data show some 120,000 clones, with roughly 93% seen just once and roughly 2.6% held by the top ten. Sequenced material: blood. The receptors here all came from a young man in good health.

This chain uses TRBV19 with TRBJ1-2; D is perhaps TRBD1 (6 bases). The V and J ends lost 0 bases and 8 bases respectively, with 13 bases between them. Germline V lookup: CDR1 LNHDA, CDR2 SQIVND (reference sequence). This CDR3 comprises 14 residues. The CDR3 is CASSIEGPGVGYTF. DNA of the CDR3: TGTGCCAGTAGTATAGAAGGACCAGGGGTCGGCTACACCTTC.

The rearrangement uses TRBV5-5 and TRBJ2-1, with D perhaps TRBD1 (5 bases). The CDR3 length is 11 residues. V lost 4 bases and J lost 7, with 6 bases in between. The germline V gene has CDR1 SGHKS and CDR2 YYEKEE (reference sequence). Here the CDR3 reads CASSQGNEQFF. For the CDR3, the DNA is TGTGCCAGCAGCCAGGGTAATGAGCAGTTCTTC.

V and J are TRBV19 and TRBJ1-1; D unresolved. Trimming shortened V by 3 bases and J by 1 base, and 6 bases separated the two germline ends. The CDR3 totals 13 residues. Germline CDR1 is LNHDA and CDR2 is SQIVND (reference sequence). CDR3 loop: CASSIFRNTEAFF. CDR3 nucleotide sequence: TGTGCCAGTAGTATTTTCAGGAACACTGAAGCTTTCTTT.

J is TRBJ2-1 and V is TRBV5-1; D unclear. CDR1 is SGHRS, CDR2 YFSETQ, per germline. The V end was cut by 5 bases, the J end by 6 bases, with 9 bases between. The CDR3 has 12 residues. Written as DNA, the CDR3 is TGCGCCAGCAGTCGTGCAGGCAATGAGCAGTTCTTC. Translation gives CASSRAGNEQFF.

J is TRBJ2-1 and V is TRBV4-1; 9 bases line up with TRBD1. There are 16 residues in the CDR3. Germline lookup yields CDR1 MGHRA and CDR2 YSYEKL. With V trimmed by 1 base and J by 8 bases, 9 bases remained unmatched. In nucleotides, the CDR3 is TGCGCCAGCAGCCAAGCGGTCGACAGGGGGTCCTATGAGCAGTTCTTC. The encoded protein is CASSQAVDRGSYEQFF.

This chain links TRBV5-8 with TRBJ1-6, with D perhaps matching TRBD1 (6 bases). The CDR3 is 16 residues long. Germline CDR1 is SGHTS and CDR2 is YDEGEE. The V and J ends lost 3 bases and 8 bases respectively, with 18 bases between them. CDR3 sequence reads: CASSWTWAGVDSPLHF. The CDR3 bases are TGTGCCAGCAGCTGGACTTGGGCAGGGGTTGATTCACCCCTCCACTTT.

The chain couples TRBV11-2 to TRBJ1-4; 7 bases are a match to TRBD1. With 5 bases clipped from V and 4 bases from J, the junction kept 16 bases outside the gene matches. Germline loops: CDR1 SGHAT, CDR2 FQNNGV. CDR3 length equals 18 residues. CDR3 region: CASSTRDSKGGGNEKLFF. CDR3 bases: TGTGCCAGCAGCACCCGGGACAGCAAGGGAGGGGGTAATGAAAAACTGTTTTTT. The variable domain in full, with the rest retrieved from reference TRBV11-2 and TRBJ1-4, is EAGVAQSPRYKIIEKRQSVAFWCNPISGHATLYWYQQILGQGPKLLIQFQNNGVVDDSQLPKDRFSAERLKGVDSTLKIQPAKLEDSAVYLCASSTRDSKGGGNEKLFFGSGTQLSVL.

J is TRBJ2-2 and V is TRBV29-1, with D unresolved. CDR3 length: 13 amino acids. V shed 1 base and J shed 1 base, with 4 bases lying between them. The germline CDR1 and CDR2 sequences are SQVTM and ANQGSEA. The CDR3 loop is CSVEAKNTGELFF. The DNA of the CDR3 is TGCAGCGTTGAAGCAAAGAACACCGGGGAGCTGTTTTTT.

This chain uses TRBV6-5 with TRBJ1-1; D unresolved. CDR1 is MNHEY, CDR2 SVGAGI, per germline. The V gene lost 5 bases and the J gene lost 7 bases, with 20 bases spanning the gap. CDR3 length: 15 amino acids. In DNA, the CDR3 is TGTGCCAGCAGTCCCCGGACGGGTGAGACCTTTGAAGCTTTCTTT. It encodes CASSPRTGETFEAFF.

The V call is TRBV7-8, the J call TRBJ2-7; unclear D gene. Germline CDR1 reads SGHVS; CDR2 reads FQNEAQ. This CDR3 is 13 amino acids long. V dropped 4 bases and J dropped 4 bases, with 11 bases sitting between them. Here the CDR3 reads CASSSTRKYEQYF. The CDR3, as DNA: TGTGCCAGCAGCTCCACCCGTAAATACGAGCAGTACTTC.

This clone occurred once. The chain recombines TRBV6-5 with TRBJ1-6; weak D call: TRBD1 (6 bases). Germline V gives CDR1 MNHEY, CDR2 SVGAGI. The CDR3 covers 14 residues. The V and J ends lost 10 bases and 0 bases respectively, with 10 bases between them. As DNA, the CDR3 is TGTGCCATCAGGGGTATCTCCTATAATTCACCCCTCCACTTT. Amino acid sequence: CAIRGISYNSPLHF.

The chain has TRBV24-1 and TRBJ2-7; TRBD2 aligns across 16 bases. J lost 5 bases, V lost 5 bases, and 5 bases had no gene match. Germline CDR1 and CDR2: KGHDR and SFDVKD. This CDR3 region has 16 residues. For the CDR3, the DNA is TGTGCCACCAGTGGCGGGACTAGCGGGGGGGCCCACGAGCAGTACTTC. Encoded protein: CATSGGTSGGAHEQYF.

As DNA, the CDR3 is TGCGCCAGCACCAAAACAGGGAGGCAAGACGAGCAGTACTTC. Its protein is CASTKTGRQDEQYF. V is TRBV5-1 and J is TRBJ2-7, with D perhaps matching TRBD1 or TRBD2 (6 bases each). The CDR3 is made up of 14 amino acids. CDR1 SGHRS and CDR2 YFSETQ come from the germline V gene. V gave up 6 bases and J gave up 5 bases, with 18 bases separating them.

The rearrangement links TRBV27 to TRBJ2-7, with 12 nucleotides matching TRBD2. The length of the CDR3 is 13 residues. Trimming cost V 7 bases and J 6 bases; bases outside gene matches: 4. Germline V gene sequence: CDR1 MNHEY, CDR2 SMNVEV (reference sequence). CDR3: CASTGLAGSEQYV. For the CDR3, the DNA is TGTGCCAGCACAGGACTAGCGGGGTCCGAGCAGTACGTC.

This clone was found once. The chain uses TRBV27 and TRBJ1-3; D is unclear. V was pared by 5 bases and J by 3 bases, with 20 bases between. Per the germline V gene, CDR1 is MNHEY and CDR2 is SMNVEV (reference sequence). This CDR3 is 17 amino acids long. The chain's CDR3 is CASSPTASGIGGNTIYF. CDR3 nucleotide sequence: TGTGCCAGCAGTCCGACTGCCTCGGGGATCGGTGGAAACACCATATATTTT.

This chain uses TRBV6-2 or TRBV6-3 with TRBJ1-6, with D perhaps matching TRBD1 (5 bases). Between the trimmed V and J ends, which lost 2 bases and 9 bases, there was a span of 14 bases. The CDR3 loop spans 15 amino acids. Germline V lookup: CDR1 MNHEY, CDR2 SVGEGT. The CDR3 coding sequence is TGTGCCAGCAGTTACCTCTCGGGGGTAACTTCACCCCTCCACTTT. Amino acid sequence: CASSYLSGVTSPLHF.

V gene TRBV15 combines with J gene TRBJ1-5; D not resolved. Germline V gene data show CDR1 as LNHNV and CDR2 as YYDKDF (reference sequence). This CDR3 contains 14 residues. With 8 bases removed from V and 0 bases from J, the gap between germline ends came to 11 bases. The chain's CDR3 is CATGGRNSNQPQHF. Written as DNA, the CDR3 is TGTGCCACCGGAGGACGGAATAGCAATCAGCCCCAGCATTTT.

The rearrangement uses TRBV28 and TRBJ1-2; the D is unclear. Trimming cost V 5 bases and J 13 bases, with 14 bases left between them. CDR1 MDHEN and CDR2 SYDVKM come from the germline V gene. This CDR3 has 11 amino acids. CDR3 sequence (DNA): TGTGCCAGCAGTCCTGGATCCGGTGGCACCTTC. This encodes CASSPGSGGTF.

The CDR3 sequence: CSVVGVGQPQETQYF. CDR3 nucleotides: TGCAGCGTGGTGGGGGTGGGACAGCCCCAAGAGACCCAGTACTTC. The chain employs TRBV29-1 and TRBJ2-5; 7 nucleotides match TRBD1. Germline trimming cut 6 bases from V and 1 base from J; bases unmatched to any gene: 11. CDR3 length equals 15 residues. CDR1 SQVTM and CDR2 ANQGSEA come from the germline V gene.

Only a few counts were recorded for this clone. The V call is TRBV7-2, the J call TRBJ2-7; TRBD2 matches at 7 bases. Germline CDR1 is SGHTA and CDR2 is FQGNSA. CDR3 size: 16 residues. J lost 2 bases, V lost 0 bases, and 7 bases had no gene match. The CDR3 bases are TGTGCCAGCAGCTTAGCGGGAGGGACCGTTACCTACGAGCAGTACTTC. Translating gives CASSLAGGTVTYEQYF.

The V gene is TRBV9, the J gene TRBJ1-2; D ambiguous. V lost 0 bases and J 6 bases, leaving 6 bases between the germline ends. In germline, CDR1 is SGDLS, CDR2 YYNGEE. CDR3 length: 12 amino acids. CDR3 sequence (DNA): TGTGCCAGCAGCGTAGGCGTGAATGGCTACACCTTC. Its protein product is CASSVGVNGYTF.

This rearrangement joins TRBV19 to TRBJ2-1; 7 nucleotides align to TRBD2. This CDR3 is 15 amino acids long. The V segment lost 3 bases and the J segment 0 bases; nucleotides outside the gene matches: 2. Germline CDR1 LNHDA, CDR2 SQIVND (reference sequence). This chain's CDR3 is CASSISGYSYNEQFF. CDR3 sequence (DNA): TGTGCCAGTAGTATTAGCGGGTACTCCTACAATGAGCAGTTCTTC.

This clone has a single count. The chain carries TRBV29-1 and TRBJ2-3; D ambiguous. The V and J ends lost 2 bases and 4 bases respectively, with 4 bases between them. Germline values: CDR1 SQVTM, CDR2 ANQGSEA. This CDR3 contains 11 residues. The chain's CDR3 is CSVEWADTQYF. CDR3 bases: TGCAGCGTTGAATGGGCAGATACGCAGTATTTT.

CDR3 DNA: TGTGCCAGTAGTGCGATTACAGGGAGGTATGGCTACACCTTC. This sequence encodes CASSAITGRYGYTF. This chain uses TRBV19 with TRBJ1-2, with D maybe TRBD1 (6 bases). Between the trimmed V and J ends, which lost 5 bases and 5 bases, there was a span of 15 bases. CDR3 length: 14 residues. CDR1 LNHDA and CDR2 SQIVND come from the germline V gene (reference sequence).

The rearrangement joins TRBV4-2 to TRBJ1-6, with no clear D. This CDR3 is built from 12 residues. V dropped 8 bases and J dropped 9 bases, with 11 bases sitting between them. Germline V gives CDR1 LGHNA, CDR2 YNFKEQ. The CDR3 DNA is TGTGCCAGCGGCTTGGTGGGTTCACCCCTCCACTTT. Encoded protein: CASGLVGSPLHF.